One and the same sample provided the 9 T cell receptor beta chains below, sequenced in a study of response to subunit inactivated influenza vaccine. From the RT-PCR reads, TCRdb called clonotypes with MiXCR, one entry per CDR3 protein. Of approximately 200,000 distinct CDR3 sequences listed, around 15% are singletons. Material: CD8+ T cells sorted from PBMCs, obtained 4 to 6 days after vaccination. The receptor source for this set is a man aged 45-65 years who received an inactivated influenza vaccine.

The table lists this clonotype with a few counts. The V gene is TRBV20-1, the J gene TRBJ2-2; D perhaps matches TRBD2 (6 bases). The CDR3 is 13 residues long. V lost 3 bases and J lost 6, with 11 bases in between. Germline CDR1 DFQATT, CDR2 SNEGSKA (reference sequence). The chain's CDR3 is CSARSGEAGELFF. The CDR3 nucleotides read TGCAGTGCTAGGTCCGGGGAGGCCGGGGAGCTGTTTTTT.

This chain links TRBV7-6 with TRBJ2-5; 12 bases are shared with TRBD2. This CDR3 is built from 16 residues. V shed 5 bases, J shed 0 bases, and the junction held 4 bases outside the gene matches. In germline, CDR1 is SGHVS, CDR2 FNYEAQ. The chain's CDR3 is CASSHWTSGDQETQYF. DNA of the CDR3: TGTGCCAGCAGCCATTGGACTAGCGGGGACCAAGAGACCCAGTACTTC.

The J gene is TRBJ2-3, the V gene TRBV12-3 or TRBV12-4, with TRBD2 matching 11 bases. Trimming removed 5 bases from V and 2 bases from J; junction bases left unmatched: 6. The CDR3 has 16 amino acids. The CDR3 DNA sequence: TGTGCCAGCAGTCCACTAGCGGGGGAGCACACAGATACGCAGTATTTT. It translates to CASSPLAGEHTDTQYF.

This chain connects TRBV20-1 to TRBJ2-7, with a weak D call TRBD1 (6 bases). This CDR3 is 12 amino acids long. Trimming stripped 2 bases from V and 3 bases from J, with 8 bases between. CDR1 is DFQATT and CDR2 is SNEGSKA in the germline V gene (reference sequence). As DNA, the CDR3 is TGCAGTGCTAGACCGGACAGCTACGAGCAGTACTTC. Its translation: CSARPDSYEQYF.

This clonotype showed up many times. The chain has TRBV5-1 and TRBJ2-1; 7 bases match TRBD1. Germline CDR1 is SGHRS and CDR2 is YFSETQ. The length of the CDR3 is 14 residues. The ends lost 4 bases at V and 6 bases at J; junction bases unmatched: 7. CDR3 loop: CASSRSTGINEQFF. For the CDR3, the DNA is TGCGCCAGCAGCCGATCGACAGGGATCAATGAGCAGTTCTTC.

Only a few counts were recorded for this clonotype. The chain couples TRBV25-1 to TRBJ2-7; weak D call: TRBD1 (6 bases). This CDR3 has 14 amino acids. CDR1 and CDR2 (germline): MGHDK, SYGVNS. The germline V and J ends were trimmed by 3 bases and 2 bases, with 11 bases remaining between them. DNA of the CDR3: TGTGCCAGCAGTGAGTCAGGGGTCCCCTACGAGCAGTACTTC. Translated: CASSESGVPYEQYF.

This chain uses TRBV7-9 with TRBJ2-3; 10 bases line up with TRBD2. The CDR3 extends over 15 amino acids. CDR1 SEHNR and CDR2 FQNEAQ come from the germline V gene (reference sequence). After removal of 5 bases from V and 4 bases from J, the junction contained 6 bases not matched to a gene. CDR3 bases: TGTGCCAGCAGCCCTCTAGCGGGAGCTGCAGATACGCAGTATTTT. Translated: CASSPLAGAADTQYF.

The chain uses TRBV15 and TRBJ1-4, with D hard to call. Germline values: CDR1 LNHNV, CDR2 YYDKDF (reference sequence). This CDR3 is built from 15 residues. V lost 0 bases, J lost 0 bases, and 5 bases lay in between. The CDR3 reads CATSRDGATNEKLFF. CDR3 sequence (DNA): TGTGCCACCAGCAGAGACGGTGCAACTAATGAAAAACTGTTTTTT.

Only a few counts were recorded for this clonotype. The V gene is TRBV15, the J gene TRBJ1-4; D is unresolved. There are 14 residues in the CDR3. The V end was cut by 4 bases, the J end by 7 bases, with 13 bases between. CDR1 LNHNV and CDR2 YYDKDF come from the germline V gene (reference sequence). CDR3 nucleotides: TGTGCCACCAGCACCCAAACGTGGGGTGAAAAACTGTTTTTT. It translates to CATSTQTWGEKLFF.